This T cell receptor beta chain was recorded in a study of PD-1 blockade in classical Hodgkin lymphoma. Specified time point: newly diagnosed, previously untreated cHL patient sample. The CD4+ T cells used were purified from thawed PBMCs through magnetic negative selection. Produced via immunoSEQ multiplex PCR; TCRdb's table is partial and in-frame only. The sample yields around 32,000 clones, 88% seen once. Regarding the study as a whole: Relapsed/refractory patients reportedly had the lowest baseline TCR diversity, below newly diagnosed patients, who were below healthy donors.

This clone came up a few times. Its antigen is as yet unknown. V was clipped by 4 bases and J by 1 base, with 15 bases between them. The CDR3 is 15 residues long. Germline CDR1 SGHDT, CDR2 YYEEEE. Material for sequencing was CD4+ T cells from blood. The chain carries TRBV5-6 and TRBJ2-7; D perhaps matches TRBD2 (6 bases). The receptor comes from a human donor with classical Hodgkin lymphoma. The CDR3 loop is CASSVRWRESYEQYF. The DNA of the CDR3 is TGTGCCAGCAGCGTCCGCTGGAGGGAGTCCTACGAGCAGTACTTC.